These T cell receptor beta chains were read from a single sample in a study of cytomegalovirus exposure and HLA in healthy donors. The assay was immunoSEQ multiplex PCR, and TCRdb's table has in-frame clones only and misses some. The profile shows a few hundred thousand clones, about 80% of them singletons. Input material: PBMCs. The receptor set was obtained from a man aged 40-55 years in good health and CMV-seronegative. CDR3s include the opening cysteine and the closing phenylalanine or tryptophan. The D gene is left open where the match is weak.

- | TRBV19 | CASSIMGGTYEQYF
- | TRBV29-1 | CSVRMEAAEQFF
- | TRBV14 | CASSRGRREETQYF
- | TRBV30 | CAWSVNRLDDEAFF
TRBD1 | TRBV5-1 | CASSLGQTSYNEQFF
- | TRBV18 | CASSSTKTVINTEAFF
- | TRBV27 | CASRPRTVNTEAFF
- | TRBV28 | CASSSMRNTEAFF
TRBD2 | TRBV29-1 | CSVEESGIRGYIQYF
- | TRBV9 | CASSVGHFQETQYF
TRBD1 | TRBV4-3 | CASSQRGTGEFRGYEQYF
- | TRBV5-1 | CASSFGQRIDGYTF
TRBD2 | TRBV5-1 | CASSREGVSELFF
TRBD1 | TRBV30 | CALGGGGELFF
TRBD2 | TRBV7-3 | CASSSSTSGGALFF
- | TRBV15 | CATSRPKDTQYF
- | TRBV10-2 | CASTPQRGEQYF
- | TRBV19 | CASTTIQGSGANVLTF
TRBD2 | TRBV7-6 | CASSGQSGGGGETQYF
- | TRBV27 | CASSADMGGELFF
TRBD2 | TRBV9 | CASSVHGLAGPSLDNEQFF
TRBD1 | TRBV30 | CAWSVGGQANYGYTF
- | TRBV10-3 | CAITTRMAGVGAEAFF
TRBD1 | TRBV9 | CASGEGQGRNEQYF
- | TRBV5-4 | CASSLGGVGTDTQYF
- | TRBV19 | CATRQAGKTYEQYF
- | TRBV5-6 | CASSEDSYGYTF
TRBD1 | TRBV7-2 | CASSLGQGAYYEQYF
TRBD2 | TRBV10-2 | CASSRRAGGAPDTQYF
TRBD1 | TRBV5-1 | CASSPGQGVSGYTF
TRBD1 | TRBV5-1 | CASSSLTGVSYGYTF
TRBD2 | TRBV18 | CASSHNVGLAGGNQETQYF
TRBD2 | TRBV9 | CASSPAGGPDTQYF
- | TRBV2 | CASSELTTGYGYTF
- | TRBV4-3 | CASSQRGTALLTF
TRBD2 | TRBV30 | CAWSEAGGTYEQYF
- | TRBV7-8 | CASTNRERGNTEAFF